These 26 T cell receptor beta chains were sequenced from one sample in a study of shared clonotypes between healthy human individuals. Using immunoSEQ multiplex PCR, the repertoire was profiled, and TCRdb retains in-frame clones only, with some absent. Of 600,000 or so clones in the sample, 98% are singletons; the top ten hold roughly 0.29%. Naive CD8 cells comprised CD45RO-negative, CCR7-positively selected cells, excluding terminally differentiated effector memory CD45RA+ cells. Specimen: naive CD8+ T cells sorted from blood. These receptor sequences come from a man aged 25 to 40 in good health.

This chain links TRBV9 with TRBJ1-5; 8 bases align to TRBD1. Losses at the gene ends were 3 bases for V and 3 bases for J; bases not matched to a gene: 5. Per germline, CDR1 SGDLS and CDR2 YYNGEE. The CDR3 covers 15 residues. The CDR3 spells CASSAGTGNNQPQHF. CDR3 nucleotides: TGTGCCAGCAGCGCTGGGACAGGCAACAATCAGCCCCAGCATTTT.

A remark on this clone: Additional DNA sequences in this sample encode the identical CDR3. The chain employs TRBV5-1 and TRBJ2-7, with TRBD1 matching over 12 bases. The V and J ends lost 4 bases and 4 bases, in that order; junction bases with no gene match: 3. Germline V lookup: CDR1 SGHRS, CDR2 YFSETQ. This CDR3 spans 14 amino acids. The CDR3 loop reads CASSLGQGAYEQYF. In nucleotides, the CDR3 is TGCGCCAGCAGCCTGGGACAGGGGGCTTACGAGCAGTACTTC.

CDR3 sequence reads: CASSFLSYEQYF. The DNA for the CDR3 is TGTGCCAGCAGCTTTCTCTCCTACGAGCAGTACTTC. The chain couples TRBV5-6 to TRBJ2-7; D not certain. CDR3 length: 12 residues. Trimming removed 2 bases from V and 0 bases from J, with 3 bases in between. Germline-derived CDR1 and CDR2 are SGHDT and YYEEEE.

The CDR3 DNA reads TGTGCCAGCAGCTTTGGGACAGCTATTACTGAAGCTTTCTTT. Its protein is CASSFGTAITEAFF. The chain is built from TRBV7-2 and TRBJ1-1, with 7 bases that match TRBD1. The length of the CDR3 is 14 residues. Per germline, CDR1 SGHTA and CDR2 FQGNSA. Unmatched junction bases numbered 6, after V lost 3 bases and J lost 5 bases.

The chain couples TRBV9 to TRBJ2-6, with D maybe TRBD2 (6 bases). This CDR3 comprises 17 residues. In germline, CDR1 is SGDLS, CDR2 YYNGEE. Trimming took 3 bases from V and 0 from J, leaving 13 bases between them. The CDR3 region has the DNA TGTGCCAGCAGCGAGGGGACTTCTTACTCTGGGGCCAACGTCCTGACTTTC. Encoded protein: CASSEGTSYSGANVLTF.

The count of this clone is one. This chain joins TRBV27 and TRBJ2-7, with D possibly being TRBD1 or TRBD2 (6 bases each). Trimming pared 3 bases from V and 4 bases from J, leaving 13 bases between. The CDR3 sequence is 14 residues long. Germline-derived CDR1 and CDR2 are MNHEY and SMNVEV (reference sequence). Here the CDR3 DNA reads TGTGCCAGCAGTTTTGGGGGGCGTCCTTACGAGCAGTACTTC. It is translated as CASSFGGRPYEQYF.

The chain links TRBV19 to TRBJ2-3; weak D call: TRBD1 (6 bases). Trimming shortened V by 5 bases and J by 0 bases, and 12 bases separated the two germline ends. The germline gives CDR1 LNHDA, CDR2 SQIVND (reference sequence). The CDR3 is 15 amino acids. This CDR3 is CASSPRTASTDTQYF. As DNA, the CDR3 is TGTGCCAGTAGTCCCAGGACAGCTAGCACAGATACGCAGTATTTT.

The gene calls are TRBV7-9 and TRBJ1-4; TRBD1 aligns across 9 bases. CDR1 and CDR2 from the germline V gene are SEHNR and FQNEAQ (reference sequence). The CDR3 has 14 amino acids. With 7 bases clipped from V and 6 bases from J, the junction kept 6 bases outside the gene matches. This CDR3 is CASNPGQGDEKLFF. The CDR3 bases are TGTGCCAGCAACCCGGGACAGGGTGATGAAAAACTGTTTTTT.

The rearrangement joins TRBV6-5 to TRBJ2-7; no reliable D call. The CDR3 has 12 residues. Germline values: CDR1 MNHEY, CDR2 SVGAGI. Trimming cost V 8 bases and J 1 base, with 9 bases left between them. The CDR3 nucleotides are TGTGCCAGCCGGAGCCGTTCCTACGAGCAGTACTTC. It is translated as CASRSRSYEQYF.

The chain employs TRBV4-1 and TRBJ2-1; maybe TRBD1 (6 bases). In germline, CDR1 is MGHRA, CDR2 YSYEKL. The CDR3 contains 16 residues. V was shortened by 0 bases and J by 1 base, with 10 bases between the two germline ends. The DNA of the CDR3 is TGCGCCAGCAGCCAAGACCCCGGACAGTCCTACAATGAGCAGTTCTTC. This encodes CASSQDPGQSYNEQFF.

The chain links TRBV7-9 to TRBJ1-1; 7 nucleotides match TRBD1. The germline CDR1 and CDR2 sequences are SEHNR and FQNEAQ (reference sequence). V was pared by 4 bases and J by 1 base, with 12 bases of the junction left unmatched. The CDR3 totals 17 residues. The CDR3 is CASSSREGAMRNTEAFF. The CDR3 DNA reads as TGTGCCAGCAGCTCTAGGGAGGGGGCAATGAGGAACACTGAAGCTTTCTTT.

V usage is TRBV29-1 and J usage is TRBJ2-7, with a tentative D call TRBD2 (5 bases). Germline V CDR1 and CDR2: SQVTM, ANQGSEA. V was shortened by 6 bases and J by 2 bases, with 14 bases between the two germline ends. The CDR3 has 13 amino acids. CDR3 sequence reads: CSVLTSKTYEQYF. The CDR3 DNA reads TGCAGCGTCCTCACTAGTAAAACCTACGAGCAGTACTTC.

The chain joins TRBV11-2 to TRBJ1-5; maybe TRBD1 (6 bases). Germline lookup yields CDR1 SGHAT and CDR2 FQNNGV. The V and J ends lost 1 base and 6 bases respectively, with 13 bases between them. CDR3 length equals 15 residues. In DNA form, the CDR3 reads TGTGCCAGCAGCTTAGGGGAAACAGGGATTCAGCCCCAGCATTTT. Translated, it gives CASSLGETGIQPQHF. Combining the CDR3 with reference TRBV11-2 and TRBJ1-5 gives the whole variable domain EAGVAQSPRYKIIEKRQSVAFWCNPISGHATLYWYQQILGQGPKLLIQFQNNGVVDDSQLPKDRFSAERLKGVDSTLKIQPAKLEDSAVYLCASSLGETGIQPQHFGDGTRLSIL.

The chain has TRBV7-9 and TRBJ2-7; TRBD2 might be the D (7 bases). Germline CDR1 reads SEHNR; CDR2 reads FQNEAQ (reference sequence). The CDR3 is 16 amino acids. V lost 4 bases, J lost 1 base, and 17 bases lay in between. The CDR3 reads CASSSTSGTNSYEQYF. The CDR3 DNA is TGTGCCAGCAGCTCAACCAGCGGGACAAATTCCTACGAGCAGTACTTC.

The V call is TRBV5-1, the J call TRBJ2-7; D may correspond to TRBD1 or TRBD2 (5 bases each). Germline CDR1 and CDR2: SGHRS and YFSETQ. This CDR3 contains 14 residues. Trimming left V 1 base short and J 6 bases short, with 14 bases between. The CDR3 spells CASSLYYGGGEQYF. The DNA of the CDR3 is TGCGCCAGCAGCTTGTATTATGGGGGTGGCGAGCAGTACTTC.

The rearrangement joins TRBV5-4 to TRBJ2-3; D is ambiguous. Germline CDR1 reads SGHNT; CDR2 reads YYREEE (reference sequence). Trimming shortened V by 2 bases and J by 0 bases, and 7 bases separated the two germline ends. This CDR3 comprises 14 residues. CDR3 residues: CASSLEHSTDTQYF. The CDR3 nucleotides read TGTGCCAGCAGCTTAGAACATAGCACAGATACGCAGTATTTT. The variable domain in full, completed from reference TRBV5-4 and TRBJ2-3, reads ETGVTQSPTHLIKTRGQQVTLRCSSQSGHNTVSWYQQALGQGPQFIFQYYREEENGRGNFPPRFSGLQFPNYSSELNVNALELDDSALYLCASSLEHSTDTQYFGPGTRLTVL.

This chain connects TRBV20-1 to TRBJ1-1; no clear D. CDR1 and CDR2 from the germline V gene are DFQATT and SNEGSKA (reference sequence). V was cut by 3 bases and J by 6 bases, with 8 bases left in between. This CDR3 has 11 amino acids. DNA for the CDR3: TGCAGTGCTAGTCCCGGCCCTGAAGCTTTCTTT. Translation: CSASPGPEAFF.

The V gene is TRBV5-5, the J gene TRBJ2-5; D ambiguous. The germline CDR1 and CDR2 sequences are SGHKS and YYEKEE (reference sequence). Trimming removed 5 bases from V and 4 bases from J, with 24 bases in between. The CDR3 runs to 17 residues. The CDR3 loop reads CASRPSGLFRSGETQYF. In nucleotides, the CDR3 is TGTGCCAGCAGGCCAAGTGGGCTGTTTCGGTCCGGAGAGACCCAGTACTTC.

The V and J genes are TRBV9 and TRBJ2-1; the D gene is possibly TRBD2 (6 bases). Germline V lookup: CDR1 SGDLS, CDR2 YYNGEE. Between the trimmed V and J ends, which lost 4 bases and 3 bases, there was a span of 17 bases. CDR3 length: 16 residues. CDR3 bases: TGTGCCAGCAGCCCGCGGGATTCAGGAAACTACAATGAGCAGTTCTTC. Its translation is CASSPRDSGNYNEQFF. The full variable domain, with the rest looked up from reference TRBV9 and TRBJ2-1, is DSGVTQTPKHLITATGQRVTLRCSPRSGDLSVYWYQQSLDQGLQFLIQYYNGEERAKGNILERFSAQQFPDLHSELNLSSLELGDSALYFCASSPRDSGNYNEQFFGPGTRLTVL.

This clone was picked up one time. The CDR3 spells CASSHSGGLETQYF. The DNA for the CDR3 is TGCGCCAGCAGCCATTCCGGGGGGCTAGAGACCCAGTACTTC. This rearrangement joins TRBV4-1 to TRBJ2-5; tentatively, D is TRBD2 (7 bases). CDR3 length equals 14 residues. V shed 3 bases and J shed 4 bases, with 12 bases lying between them. Germline lookup yields CDR1 MGHRA and CDR2 YSYEKL.

The CDR3 DNA reads as TGTGCCAGCAGCTTGCGATTCGGGACAGAAGATGGCTACACCTTC. It yields the protein CASSLRFGTEDGYTF. The V gene is TRBV5-4, the J gene TRBJ1-2; 7 bases are shared with TRBD1. The junction had 9 bases not matched to a gene; V was cut back by 1 base and J by 6 bases. CDR1 and CDR2 from the germline V gene are SGHNT and YYREEE (reference sequence). CDR3 length: 15 residues. Using reference TRBV5-4 and TRBJ1-2 for the parts outside the CDR3, the full variable domain is ETGVTQSPTHLIKTRGQQVTLRCSSQSGHNTVSWYQQALGQGPQFIFQYYREEENGRGNFPPRFSGLQFPNYSSELNVNALELDDSALYLCASSLRFGTEDGYTFGSGTRLTVV.

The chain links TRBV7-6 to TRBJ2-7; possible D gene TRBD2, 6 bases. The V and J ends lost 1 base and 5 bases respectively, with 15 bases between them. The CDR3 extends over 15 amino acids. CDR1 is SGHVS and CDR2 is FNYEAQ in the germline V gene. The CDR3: CASSLGGAFKHEQYF. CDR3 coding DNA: TGTGCCAGCAGCTTAGGCGGGGCTTTCAAACACGAGCAGTACTTC.

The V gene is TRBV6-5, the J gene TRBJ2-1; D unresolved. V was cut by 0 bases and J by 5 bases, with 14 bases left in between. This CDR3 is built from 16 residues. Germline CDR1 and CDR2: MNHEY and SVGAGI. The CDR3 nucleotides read TGTGCCAGCAGTTACTCGAGGTCGTCTGGGGACAATGAGCAGTTCTTC. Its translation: CASSYSRSSGDNEQFF.

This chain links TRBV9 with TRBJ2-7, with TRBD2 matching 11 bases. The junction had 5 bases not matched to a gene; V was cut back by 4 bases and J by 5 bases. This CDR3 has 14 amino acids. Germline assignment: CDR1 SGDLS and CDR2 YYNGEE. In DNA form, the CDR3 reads TGTGCCAGCAGCTACCGACTAGCGGGAAACGAGCAGTACTTC. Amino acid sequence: CASSYRLAGNEQYF. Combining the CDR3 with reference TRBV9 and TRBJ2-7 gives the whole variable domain DSGVTQTPKHLITATGQRVTLRCSPRSGDLSVYWYQQSLDQGLQFLIQYYNGEERAKGNILERFSAQQFPDLHSELNLSSLELGDSALYFCASSYRLAGNEQYFGPGTRLTVT.

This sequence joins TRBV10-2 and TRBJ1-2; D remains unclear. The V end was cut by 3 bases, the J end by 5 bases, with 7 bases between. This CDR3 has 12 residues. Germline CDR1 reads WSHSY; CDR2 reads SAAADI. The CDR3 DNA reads TGCGCCAGCAGTGAAGGGAGATATGGCTACACCTTC. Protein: CASSEGRYGYTF.

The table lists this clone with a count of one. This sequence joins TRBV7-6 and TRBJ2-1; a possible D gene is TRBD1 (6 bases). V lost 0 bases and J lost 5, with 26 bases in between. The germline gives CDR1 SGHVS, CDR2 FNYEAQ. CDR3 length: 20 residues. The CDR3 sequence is CASSLARWGRSTAADNEQFF. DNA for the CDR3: TGTGCCAGCAGCTTAGCAAGGTGGGGGCGTTCCACTGCGGCCGACAATGAGCAGTTCTTC.